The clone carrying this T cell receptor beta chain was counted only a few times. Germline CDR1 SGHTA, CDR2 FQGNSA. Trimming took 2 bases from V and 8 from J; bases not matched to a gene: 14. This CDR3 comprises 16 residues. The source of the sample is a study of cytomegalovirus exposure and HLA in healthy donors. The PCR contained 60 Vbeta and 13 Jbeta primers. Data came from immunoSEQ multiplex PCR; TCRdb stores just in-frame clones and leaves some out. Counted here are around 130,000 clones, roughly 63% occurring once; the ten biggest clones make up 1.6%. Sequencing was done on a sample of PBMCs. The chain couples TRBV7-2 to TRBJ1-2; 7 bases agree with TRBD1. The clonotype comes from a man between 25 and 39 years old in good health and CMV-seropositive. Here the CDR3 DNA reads TGTGCCAGCAGCTTAAGGTGGCAGGGGGGTTTAGGGGGCTACACCTTC. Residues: CASSLRWQGGLGGYTF.